These 30 T cell receptor beta chains share one sample of origin, sequenced in a study of T cells after yellow fever vaccination. TCRdb processed the 5' RACE reads anew with MiXCR; each CDR3 protein has one entry. The sample has hundreds of thousands of distinct CDR3 sequences; approximately 15% are singletons. The sequencing used PBMCs, collected on the day of the yellow fever booster vaccination. The source of these receptors is a man aged 25-45 years who received the YFV17D yellow fever vaccine.

This clonotype was counted only a few times. The chain joins TRBV20-1 to TRBJ2-7; D unclear. The CDR3 is 12 residues long. CDR1 and CDR2 (germline): DFQATT, SNEGSKA (reference sequence). With 3 bases removed from V and 3 bases from J, the gap between germline ends came to 9 bases. CDR3 sequence reads: CSARLENYEQYF. The CDR3 DNA reads as TGCAGTGCTAGGTTGGAGAACTACGAGCAGTACTTC.

The chain recombines TRBV30 with TRBJ2-1; unclear D gene. Germline V gives CDR1 GTSNPN, CDR2 SVGIG (reference sequence). Trimming took 0 bases from V and 5 from J, leaving 11 bases between them. The CDR3 is made up of 14 amino acids. CDR3 residues: CAWSVLVHNNEQFF. Written as DNA, the CDR3 is TGTGCCTGGAGTGTATTGGTCCACAACAATGAGCAGTTCTTC.

The chain carries TRBV10-3 and TRBJ2-7, with D tentatively TRBD2 (5 bases). The CDR3 totals 15 residues. V was clipped by 0 bases and J by 0 bases, with 9 bases between them. CDR1 and CDR2 (germline): ENHRY, SYGVKD. Written as DNA, the CDR3 is TGTGCCATCAGTGAGTCGGGAGAGTCCTCCTACGAGCAGTACTTC. Translating it yields CAISESGESSYEQYF.

V gene TRBV5-1 combines with J gene TRBJ2-3; D not certain. This CDR3 has 14 amino acids. From germline, CDR1 is SGHRS and CDR2 YFSETQ. V lost 2 bases, J lost 1 base, and 8 bases lay in between. The CDR3 DNA reads TGCGCCAGCAGCTTCGAGATGGGCACAGATACGCAGTATTTT. Amino acid sequence: CASSFEMGTDTQYF. Drawing the rest from reference TRBV5-1 and TRBJ2-3, the complete variable domain is KAGVTQTPRYLIKTRGQQVTLSCSPISGHRSVSWYQQTPGQGLQFLFEYFSETQRNKGNFPGRFSGRQFSNSRSEMNVSTLELGDSALYLCASSFEMGTDTQYFGPGTRLTVL.

The V gene is TRBV12-3 or TRBV12-4, the J gene TRBJ1-2; D remains unclear. The CDR3 has 15 residues. V lost 7 bases, J lost 3 bases, and 18 bases lay in between. The CDR3 here is CASTLGSQDHYGYTF. The CDR3 DNA sequence: TGTGCCAGCACCCTGGGGTCGCAAGACCACTATGGCTACACCTTC.

The V gene is TRBV5-1, the J gene TRBJ2-3; D possibly uses TRBD1 or TRBD2 (6 bases each). Trimming left V 1 base short and J 7 bases short, with 13 bases between. Germline CDR1 and CDR2: SGHRS and YFSETQ. The CDR3 consists of 14 residues. The DNA for the CDR3 is TGCGCCAGCAGCTTGCGGGGGCCGTCAAATACGCAGTATTTT. This sequence encodes CASSLRGPSNTQYF.

The chain links TRBV6-5 to TRBJ2-1; D call uncertain. The germline CDR1 and CDR2 sequences are MNHEY and SVGAGI. V gave up 4 bases and J gave up 6 bases, with 13 bases separating them. The CDR3 consists of 14 residues. This CDR3 is CASSSPRAANEQFF. The CDR3 coding sequence is TGTGCCAGCAGTTCTCCCCGAGCAGCCAATGAGCAGTTCTTC.

This clonotype was picked up a small number of times. The J gene is TRBJ2-7, the V gene TRBV11-2; 13 bases align to TRBD2. CDR3 size: 19 residues. Germline V CDR1 and CDR2: SGHAT, FQNNGV. V was clipped by 1 base and J by 2 bases; unmatched bases: 11. The CDR3 loop is CASSLGVGSTSGRTYEQYF. The DNA of the CDR3 is TGTGCCAGCAGCTTAGGCGTGGGGTCGACTAGCGGGAGGACCTACGAGCAGTACTTC.

This chain uses TRBV29-1 with TRBJ2-3, with TRBD2 as a possible D gene (6 bases). Germline V lookup: CDR1 SQVTM, CDR2 ANQGSEA. Trimming removed 6 bases at V and 4 bases at J, with 20 bases between. CDR3 length equals 15 residues. The CDR3 loop is CSVYPLAVQPDTQYF. As DNA, the CDR3 is TGCAGCGTCTACCCACTAGCAGTTCAGCCAGATACGCAGTATTTT.

CDR3 nucleotides: TGCGCCAGCAGCTTGGACCCTCGTAGTTCCGGGACAGGTGGGAAAAAAGAGACCCAGTACTTC. Protein: CASSLDPRSSGTGGKKETQYF. This chain connects TRBV5-1 to TRBJ2-5; 8 nucleotides agree with TRBD1. Germline CDR1 and CDR2: SGHRS and YFSETQ. V lost 0 bases, J lost 3 bases, and 22 bases stayed unmatched. The CDR3 covers 21 residues.

The chain has TRBV9 and TRBJ2-2; D is uncertain. The CDR3 totals 14 residues. Trimming took 1 base from V and 5 from J, leaving 9 bases between them. Germline CDR1 reads SGDLS; CDR2 reads YYNGEE. The CDR3 here is CASSVSLWTGELFF. The CDR3 bases are TGTGCCAGCAGCGTATCACTCTGGACCGGGGAGCTGTTTTTT.

The chain links TRBV6-2 or TRBV6-3 to TRBJ1-1, with a tentative D call TRBD1 (5 bases). The CDR3 is 12 amino acids. Per the germline V gene, CDR1 is MNHEY and CDR2 is SVGEGT. Between the trimmed V and J ends, which lost 1 base and 9 bases, there was a span of 9 bases. CDR3 loop: CASSYLGDKAFF. Here the CDR3 DNA reads TGTGCCAGCAGTTACTTAGGGGATAAAGCTTTCTTT.

As regards this clonotype: At one boundary the junction diverges from the germline segment, which might be a read error. The rearrangement links TRBV5-1 to TRBJ2-3, with 11 bases that match TRBD2. The CDR3 contains 16 residues. CDR1 and CDR2 from the germline V gene are SGHRS and YFSETQ. CDR3 coding DNA: TGCGCCAGCAGCTTGGGCGGGACTAGCGGCACAGATGCGCAGTATTTT. It specifies CASSLGGTSGTDAQYF.

The gene calls are TRBV10-1 and TRBJ2-1; either TRBD1 or TRBD2 may supply D (5 bases each). The CDR3 has 16 amino acids. The germline V and J ends were trimmed by 11 bases and 3 bases, with 23 bases remaining between them. CDR1 WNHNN and CDR2 SYGVQD come from the germline V gene (reference sequence). For the CDR3, the DNA is TGCGCCTATTGCGTGGGGGACGTTTGTCTCTACAATGAGCAGTTCTTC. Residues: CAYCVGDVCLYNEQFF.

Ten or more counts support this clonotype. V is TRBV7-9 and J is TRBJ1-4, with D uncertain. The germline V gene has CDR1 SEHNR and CDR2 FQNEAQ (reference sequence). V lost 3 bases to trimming and J lost 8 bases, with 10 bases between them. The CDR3 extends over 13 amino acids. CDR3: CASSFGREEKLFF. The CDR3 nucleotides are TGTGCCAGCAGCTTCGGAAGGGAGGAAAAACTGTTTTTT.

J is TRBJ2-2 and V is TRBV3-1, with a tentative D call TRBD1 (6 bases). In germline, CDR1 is LGHDT, CDR2 YNNKEL (reference sequence). V lost 4 bases and J 6 bases, leaving 12 bases between the germline ends. CDR3 size: 14 residues. CDR3 in amino acids: CASSRTDRPGELFF. CDR3 nucleotide sequence: TGTGCCAGCAGCCGTACAGACAGGCCCGGGGAGCTGTTTTTT.

This clonotype was seen many times. The chain couples TRBV10-3 to TRBJ2-7; the D gene is possibly TRBD2 (6 bases). V was shortened by 2 bases and J by 4 bases, with 12 bases between the two germline ends. The CDR3 is 14 amino acids. Germline assignment: CDR1 ENHRY and CDR2 SYGVKD. CDR3 loop: CAISEGIGGYEQYF. CDR3 nucleotides: TGTGCCATCAGTGAGGGAATCGGAGGGTACGAGCAGTACTTC.

This clonotype was counted between two and nine times. The rearrangement links TRBV20-1 to TRBJ2-3, with 10 bases matching TRBD2. The CDR3 length is 15 residues. Germline assignment: CDR1 DFQATT and CDR2 SNEGSKA (reference sequence). V lost 4 bases to trimming and J lost 6 bases; unmatched junction nucleotides: 10. The CDR3 DNA sequence: TGCAGTGCTACCCAACCTAGCGGGAGAAGGGATACGCAGTATTTT. Protein: CSATQPSGRRDTQYF.

CDR3 amino acids: CASSRMIAGNNTQYF. CDR3 sequence (DNA): TGTGCCAGCAGCCGGATGATAGCGGGAAACAATACGCAGTATTTT. The rearrangement uses TRBV4-2 and TRBJ2-3; 8 bases line up with TRBD2. This CDR3 is 15 amino acids long. Germline V gene data show CDR1 as LGHNA and CDR2 as YNFKEQ. V shed 4 bases, J shed 7 bases, and the junction held 10 bases outside the gene matches.

The chain is built from TRBV4-3 and TRBJ2-7; TRBD1 agrees at 8 bases. The CDR3 covers 15 residues. Per the germline V gene, CDR1 is LGHNA and CDR2 is YSLEER. J lost 7 bases, V lost 0 bases, and 8 bases had no gene match. CDR3 sequence reads: CASSQEPQGAREQYF. The CDR3 bases are TGCGCCAGCAGCCAAGAGCCCCAGGGGGCGCGTGAGCAGTACTTC.

This clonotype was counted only a few times. This chain uses TRBV5-4 with TRBJ2-7; D is unclear. CDR3 length: 14 residues. CDR1 and CDR2 from the germline V gene are SGHNT and YYREEE (reference sequence). Trimming removed 0 bases from V and 6 bases from J, with 13 bases in between. Here the CDR3 DNA reads TGTGCCAGCAGCTTGGACTTTGAAGTAGGCGAGCAGTACTTC. Translating gives CASSLDFEVGEQYF.

This clonotype occurred a few times. This chain joins TRBV7-9 and TRBJ2-5; D may be TRBD2 (5 bases). The germline CDR1 and CDR2 sequences are SEHNR and FQNEAQ (reference sequence). V was pared by 3 bases and J by 3 bases, with 17 bases between. The CDR3 extends over 16 amino acids. CDR3 DNA: TGTGCCAGCAGCTTCCAGCGGAAAGTACTCGAAGAGACCCAGTACTTC. Translating it yields CASSFQRKVLEETQYF.

The V gene is TRBV28, the J gene TRBJ2-5; no clear D gene. CDR1 and CDR2 from the germline V gene are MDHEN and SYDVKM. V gave up 6 bases and J gave up 2 bases, with 16 bases separating them. This CDR3 has 15 residues. The CDR3 DNA sequence: TGTGCCAGCAGCCAGTTGGGGTTGAGTCAAGAGACCCAGTACTTC. As protein: CASSQLGLSQETQYF.

A remark on this clonotype: One end of the junction is discordant with germline, which a read error may explain. The chain links TRBV10-3 to TRBJ2-7; D might be TRBD1 (5 bases). Germline V lookup: CDR1 ENHRY, CDR2 SYGVKD. This CDR3 has 15 amino acids. The CDR3 spells CAIRGAQANSYEQHF. In DNA form, the CDR3 reads TGTGCCATCAGAGGGGCACAGGCGAATTCCTACGAGCAGCACTTC.

The table lists this clonotype with a few counts. The chain carries TRBV20-1 and TRBJ2-7, with D tentatively TRBD1 or TRBD2 (5 bases each). Germline V CDR1 and CDR2: DFQATT, SNEGSKA (reference sequence). The CDR3 spans 14 residues. The germline V and J ends were trimmed by 0 bases and 0 bases, with 9 bases remaining between them. The CDR3 sequence: CSARDPGSSYEQYF. As DNA, the CDR3 is TGCAGTGCTAGAGATCCAGGGAGCTCCTACGAGCAGTACTTC.

This clonotype was observed a handful of times. The rearrangement uses TRBV7-6 and TRBJ2-7, with a possible D match to TRBD1 (5 bases). Germline values: CDR1 SGHVS, CDR2 FNYEAQ. The CDR3 consists of 13 residues. Trimming pared 4 bases from V and 6 bases from J, leaving 13 bases between. CDR3 region: CASSSSLRGEQYF. CDR3 bases: TGTGCCAGCAGCTCCTCCCTTAGGGGCGAGCAGTACTTC.

The chain joins TRBV25-1 to TRBJ2-3, with a tentative D call TRBD1 (5 bases). Trimming left V 1 base short and J 3 bases short, with 14 bases between. The CDR3 totals 16 residues. CDR1 and CDR2 (germline): MGHDK, SYGVNS. In DNA form, the CDR3 reads TGTGCCAGCAGTGAATCTGGCAGGGCTATAACAGATACGCAGTATTTT. It specifies CASSESGRAITDTQYF. Combining the CDR3 with reference TRBV25-1 and TRBJ2-3 gives the whole variable domain EADIYQTPRYLVIGTGKKITLECSQTMGHDKMYWYQQDPGMELHLIHYSYGVNSTEKGDLSSESTVSRIRTEHFPLTLESARPSHTSQYLCASSESGRAITDTQYFGPGTRLTVL.

This clonotype has more than one count but fewer than ten. The rearrangement uses TRBV5-5 and TRBJ2-5; 7 bases are a match to TRBD2. Germline-derived CDR1 and CDR2 are SGHKS and YYEKEE (reference sequence). V was pared by 5 bases and J by 5 bases, with 12 bases of the junction left unmatched. The CDR3 has 15 amino acids. In DNA form, the CDR3 reads TGTGCCAGCAGAACGGTCGGGGGGAGAGTGGAGACCCAGTACTTC. This translates into CASRTVGGRVETQYF.

The genes are TRBV6-1 and TRBJ1-4; TRBD1 matches at 8 bases. The germline V gene has CDR1 MNHNS and CDR2 SASEGT. The CDR3 loop spans 15 amino acids. V dropped 2 bases and J dropped 6; count of bases not matched to a gene: 5. CDR3 region: CASSEPYRGDEKLFF. The CDR3, as DNA: TGTGCCAGCAGTGAACCATACAGGGGGGATGAAAAACTGTTTTTT.

This clonotype showed up just a few times. The CDR3 here is CSAPKSFSGSTTGELFF. CDR3 coding DNA: TGCAGTGCTCCGAAATCCTTTAGCGGGAGTACCACCGGGGAGCTGTTTTTT. The V call is TRBV20-1, the J call TRBJ2-2; 9 nucleotides align to TRBD2. This CDR3 is 17 amino acids long. Germline CDR1 is DFQATT and CDR2 is SNEGSKA (reference sequence). The ends lost 5 bases at V and 4 bases at J; junction bases unmatched: 14.